Listed here are 14 T cell receptor beta chains from one sample, sequenced in a study of blood T cell repertoires in COVID-19. Repertoires were generated with immunoSEQ multiplex PCR, while TCRdb's copy carries only in-frame clones and drops some. The repertoire holds 200,000 to 250,000 clones, approximately 86% seen once, with 3% to 4% in the top ten. Sequenced input: PBMCs or T cells enriched from blood (not recorded which). These receptors were taken from a woman aged 40 to 50 with acute COVID-19.

The chain joins TRBV29-1 to TRBJ2-1, with TRBD2 matching 10 bases. The CDR3 sequence is 17 residues long. Germline V gives CDR1 SQVTM, CDR2 ANQGSEA. Trimming removed 7 bases from V and 7 bases from J; junction bases left unmatched: 19. CDR3 residues: CSAGAGVASGSRNEQFF. Here the CDR3 DNA reads TGCAGCGCTGGGGCTGGGGTCGCTAGCGGGAGTCGAAATGAGCAGTTCTTC.

V and J are TRBV29-1 and TRBJ2-2, with 8 bases identical to TRBD2. CDR3 length: 14 amino acids. Trimming at V came to 7 bases and at J to 4 bases, leaving 8 bases not matched to a gene. The germline CDR1 and CDR2 sequences are SQVTM and ANQGSEA. CDR3 in amino acids: CSAGTSGSTGELFF. The CDR3 DNA reads as TGCAGCGCGGGAACTAGCGGAAGCACCGGGGAGCTGTTTTTT.

The rearrangement links TRBV27 to TRBJ2-7; D is unresolved. The CDR3 covers 13 residues. The V end was cut by 5 bases, the J end by 3 bases, with 11 bases between. CDR1 is MNHEY and CDR2 is SMNVEV in the germline V gene (reference sequence). CDR3 in amino acids: CASSNGAGYEQYF. CDR3 DNA sequence: TGTGCCAGCAGTAACGGAGCTGGCTACGAGCAGTACTTC.

The V gene is TRBV12-3 or TRBV12-4, the J gene TRBJ1-1, with D unclear. The CDR3 length is 12 residues. V was shortened by 4 bases and J by 5 bases, with 8 bases between the two germline ends. CDR3 in amino acids: CASSSAGTEAFF. Here the CDR3 DNA reads TGTGCCAGCAGTTCGGCGGGGACTGAAGCTTTCTTT.

The CDR3 protein is CASSLAGTAISNEQFF. In DNA form, the CDR3 reads TGCGCCAGCAGTCTGGCGGGGACAGCCATCAGCAATGAGCAGTTCTTC. The chain has TRBV23-1 and TRBJ2-1; tentative D call: TRBD1 (7 bases). TRBV23-1 is an open reading frame whose function is uncertain. CDR3 size: 16 residues. Deletions cut 4 bases from V and 6 bases from J, with 19 bases between.

The genes are TRBV19 and TRBJ1-5; TRBD1 matches at 11 bases. V shed 4 bases, J shed 4 bases, and the junction held 6 bases outside the gene matches. Germline V gene sequence: CDR1 LNHDA, CDR2 SQIVND (reference sequence). CDR3 length: 16 amino acids. The CDR3 spells CASSTGTGGRNQPQHF. CDR3 bases: TGTGCCAGTAGTACCGGGACAGGGGGTCGAAATCAGCCCCAGCATTTT.

This clone appeared many times. The chain joins TRBV2 to TRBJ2-7; 7 bases align to TRBD2. V lost 6 bases and J lost 1; bases outside the gene matches: 12. This CDR3 has 16 amino acids. Germline V lookup: CDR1 SNHLY, CDR2 FYNNEI. The CDR3 nucleotides read TGTGCCAGCAGCTCCAGCTTGGGGGGAGGGTCCTACGAGCAGTACTTC. Encoded protein: CASSSSLGGGSYEQYF.

CDR3 loop: CASSYLGSRFTF. Here the CDR3 DNA reads TGTGCCAGCAGTTACCTCGGGTCCCGCTTCACCTTC. V and J are TRBV6-5 and TRBJ1-2; D is unclear. The CDR3 is made up of 12 amino acids. V dropped 2 bases and J dropped 13 bases, with 14 bases sitting between them. Germline V gene sequence: CDR1 MNHEY, CDR2 SVGAGI.

The chain combines TRBV27 with TRBJ1-6, with unresolved D. V lost 5 bases and J lost 11, with 16 bases in between. This CDR3 has 14 amino acids. Germline V gives CDR1 MNHEY, CDR2 SMNVEV (reference sequence). This chain's CDR3 is CASSPEGRRPPLHF. The CDR3 nucleotides are TGTGCCAGCAGTCCGGAGGGTCGTAGGCCACCCCTCCACTTT.

V and J are TRBV28 and TRBJ1-2; 8 bases line up with TRBD1. Trimming removed 2 bases from V and 5 bases from J; junction bases left unmatched: 7. CDR3 length equals 15 residues. CDR1 and CDR2 from the germline V gene are MDHEN and SYDVKM. CDR3 bases: TGTGCCAGCAGTTTAGCTACAGGGGGAGTTTATGGCTACACCTTC. It translates to CASSLATGGVYGYTF.

This sequence joins TRBV28 and TRBJ2-1, with D possibly TRBD2 on 6 matching bases. The CDR3 length is 13 residues. The V and J ends lost 5 bases and 7 bases respectively, with 12 bases between them. The germline V gene has CDR1 MDHEN and CDR2 SYDVKM. The CDR3 reads CASSPTRGNEQFF. Here the CDR3 DNA reads TGTGCCAGCAGTCCTACCCGGGGGAATGAGCAGTTCTTC.

This chain uses TRBV24-1 with TRBJ1-6; D call uncertain. V was clipped by 10 bases and J by 9 bases, with 30 bases between them. This CDR3 is 18 amino acids long. Germline V gene lookup returns CDR1 KGHDR and CDR2 SFDVKD. This CDR3 reads CATTDFPYWEREVSPLHF. The CDR3 DNA is TGTGCCACTACTGATTTCCCTTATTGGGAACGGGAAGTTTCACCCCTCCACTTT.

The CDR3 DNA reads TGTGCCAGTAGTATAGGAACGGGAGGTGTGTACGAGCAGTACTTC. Its translation is CASSIGTGGVYEQYF. The chain combines TRBV19 with TRBJ2-7; 7 bases line up with TRBD2. Germline values: CDR1 LNHDA, CDR2 SQIVND (reference sequence). The ends lost 1 base at V and 4 bases at J; junction bases unmatched: 7. The CDR3 extends over 15 amino acids.

This rearrangement joins TRBV7-9 to TRBJ2-5, with TRBD1 matching over 7 bases. Germline CDR1 SEHNR, CDR2 FQNEAQ (reference sequence). Unmatched junction bases numbered 11, after V lost 5 bases and J lost 5 bases. The CDR3 consists of 15 residues. The CDR3 sequence: CASSGTGTVGETQYF. The CDR3 DNA sequence: TGTGCCAGCAGCGGGACCGGGACAGTTGGGGAGACCCAGTACTTC.